The 7 T cell receptor beta chains below all came from one sample that was sequenced in a study of T cells in Graves' hyperthyroidism and ophthalmopathy. RNA transcripts gave rise to amplified TCR beta CDR3 regions. HTBI primers were the set used in a first-round RT-PCR of the TCR CDR3. TCRdb recomputed calls from the multiplex PCR reads with MiXCR, one row per CDR3 protein. The sample has 240,000 or so distinct CDR3 sequences; approximately 16% are singletons. Sequenced material: blood. The receptor set was obtained from a woman aged 18-29 years with Graves' ophthalmopathy.

This clonotype was seen many times. The rearrangement joins TRBV11-1 to TRBJ2-4; a weak D match, TRBD2 (6 bases). Trimming stripped 5 bases from V and 7 bases from J, with 12 bases between. The CDR3 runs to 13 residues. The germline CDR1 and CDR2 sequences are SGHAT and FQDESV (reference sequence). This CDR3 is CASSPGGGNIQYF. The DNA for the CDR3 is TGTGCCAGCAGCCCCGGTGGAGGGAACATTCAGTACTTC.

This clonotype was seen ten or more times. The rearrangement uses TRBV5-1 and TRBJ2-5; 11 nucleotides line up with TRBD2. The CDR3 runs 17 residues. J lost 0 bases, V lost 5 bases, and 9 bases had no gene match. The germline V gene has CDR1 SGHRS and CDR2 YFSETQ. The CDR3 sequence: CASRTLAGVGYQETQYF. CDR3 DNA sequence: TGCGCCAGCAGGACACTAGCGGGAGTTGGGTACCAAGAGACCCAGTACTTC.

This clonotype was detected ten times or more. This sequence joins TRBV5-1 and TRBJ1-2; the D gene is possibly TRBD1 (5 bases). From germline, CDR1 is SGHRS and CDR2 YFSETQ. This CDR3 is 14 amino acids long. V was trimmed by 2 bases and J by 2 bases, leaving 10 bases between them. This CDR3 reads CASSLGRDNYGYTF. CDR3 DNA: TGCGCCAGCAGCTTAGGCAGGGACAACTATGGCTACACCTTC.

This clonotype appeared many times. The J gene is TRBJ2-2, the V gene TRBV10-3, with 7 bases aligning to TRBD1. Germline lookup yields CDR1 ENHRY and CDR2 SYGVKD. V dropped 4 bases and J dropped 2; count of bases not matched to a gene: 7. The length of the CDR3 is 16 residues. The CDR3: CAISGDSPTNTGELFF. The CDR3 nucleotides read TGTGCCATCAGTGGGGACAGCCCAACCAACACCGGGGAGCTGTTTTTT.

This clonotype was seen repeatedly, ten times or more. The genes are TRBV6-2 or TRBV6-3 and TRBJ2-1; 9 bases map to TRBD1. V trimming: 2 bases; J trimming: 9 bases; junction bases outside the gene matches: 2. The germline V gene has CDR1 MNHEY and CDR2 SVGEGT. The CDR3 contains 13 residues. The CDR3 sequence: CASSYKDRGEQFF. The CDR3 DNA is TGTGCCAGCAGTTACAAGGACAGGGGTGAGCAGTTCTTC.

This clonotype was observed many times. The chain links TRBV19 to TRBJ1-2; 9 bases agree with TRBD1. V gave up 6 bases and J gave up 8 bases; unmatched junction bases: 7. The length of the CDR3 is 13 residues. Germline V gene lookup returns CDR1 LNHDA and CDR2 SQIVND (reference sequence). In nucleotides, the CDR3 is TGTGCCAGTAGCTGGACAGGGGCGGAAGGCTACACCTTC. This sequence encodes CASSWTGAEGYTF.

Worth noting for this clonotype: A much larger clone is a single base away; this may be a read error. V is TRBV11-3 and J is TRBJ2-5, with D tentatively TRBD2 (5 bases). The CDR3 spans 14 residues. Germline V gene sequence: CDR1 SGHNT, CDR2 YENEEA. CDR3 sequence: CASSSRGALETRYF. The CDR3 bases are TGTGCCAGCAGCTCCCGGGGAGCGTTAGAGACCCGGTACTTC.